The 28 T cell receptor beta chains given below trace back to one sample, sequenced in a study of cytomegalovirus exposure and HLA in healthy donors. In the PCR, 60 Vbeta and 13 Jbeta primers were used. The method was immunoSEQ multiplex PCR; TCRdb's version includes in-frame clones alone and lacks a portion of them. This sample yields 100,000 to 150,000 clones, of which roughly 83% are seen a single time; roughly 20% belongs to the top ten. Sequencing was performed on PBMCs. Every receptor here comes from a man in his late teens or twenties in good health and CMV-seropositive.

This clone was detected only once. V usage is TRBV7-3 and J usage is TRBJ2-1, with D possibly TRBD1 on 5 matching bases. Germline V CDR1 and CDR2: SGHTA, FQGTGA. This CDR3 has 16 residues. The V end lost 0 bases, the J end lost 0 bases, and 9 bases lay between the germline ends. The CDR3 nucleotides are TGTGCCAGCAGCTTAACGCCGCAGGGCTCCTACAATGAGCAGTTCTTC. Protein product: CASSLTPQGSYNEQFF. Variable domain in full (rest from reference TRBV7-3 and TRBJ2-1): GAGVSQTPSNKVTEKGKYVELRCDPISGHTALYWYRQSLGQGPEFLIYFQGTGAADDSGLPNDRFFAVRPEGSVSTLKIQRTERGDSAVYLCASSLTPQGSYNEQFFGPGTRLTVL.

The CDR3 loop reads CASSTPRTSGDTDTQYF. DNA of the CDR3: TGTGCCAGTAGTACCCCGCGGACTAGCGGGGACACAGATACGCAGTATTTT. The chain carries TRBV19 and TRBJ2-3, with TRBD2 matching over 12 bases. The CDR3 runs to 17 residues. Per germline, CDR1 LNHDA and CDR2 SQIVND (reference sequence). V lost 4 bases, J lost 2 bases, and 7 bases stayed unmatched.

The chain has TRBV15 and TRBJ1-3; TRBD1 matches at 8 bases. Germline-derived CDR1 and CDR2 are LNHNV and YYDKDF (reference sequence). This CDR3 is built from 15 residues. The junction had 5 bases not matched to a gene; V was cut back by 5 bases and J by 2 bases. The CDR3 sequence is CATSPTGEAGNTIYF. The CDR3 DNA is TGTGCCACCAGCCCGACAGGGGAGGCTGGAAACACCATATATTTT.

The chain has TRBV27 and TRBJ2-3; 10 bases line up with TRBD1. Germline CDR1 and CDR2: MNHEY and SMNVEV (reference sequence). The CDR3 totals 16 residues. The J segment lost 4 bases and the V segment lost 6 bases, leaving 10 bases of the junction unmatched. In DNA, the CDR3 is TGTGCCAGCAGCAACCTTAGGACAGGGGGGGCAGATACGCAGTATTTT. Protein sequence: CASSNLRTGGADTQYF.

This chain connects TRBV18 to TRBJ1-3; 7 positions agree with TRBD1. V lost 3 bases and J lost 3; bases outside the gene matches: 5. This CDR3 contains 15 residues. Germline V CDR1 and CDR2: KGHSH, LQKENI. The CDR3 is CASSPKGTVGNTIYF. CDR3 sequence (DNA): TGTGCCAGCTCACCTAAAGGGACAGTTGGAAACACCATATATTTT. The variable domain in full, with the rest retrieved from reference TRBV18 and TRBJ1-3, is NAGVMQNPRHLVRRRGQEARLRCSPMKGHSHVYWYRQLPEEGLKFMVYLQKENIIDESGMPKERFSAEFPKEGPSILRIQQVVRGDSAAYFCASSPKGTVGNTIYFGEGSWLTVV.

J is TRBJ1-5 and V is TRBV27, with a weak D call TRBD1 (6 bases). Trimming stripped 5 bases from V and 0 bases from J, with 8 bases between. CDR3 length: 14 amino acids. Germline assignment: CDR1 MNHEY and CDR2 SMNVEV (reference sequence). The CDR3 here is CASSQQGSNQPQHF. In DNA, the CDR3 is TGTGCCAGCAGTCAACAGGGTAGCAATCAGCCCCAGCATTTT.

The CDR3 here is CAWSPLHTEAFF. The CDR3 DNA reads TGTGCCTGGAGTCCACTGCACACTGAAGCTTTCTTT. The V and J genes are TRBV30 and TRBJ1-1, with unresolved D. There are 12 residues in the CDR3. V lost 2 bases and J lost 3, with 7 bases in between. The V gene's germline CDR1 is GTSNPN and CDR2 SVGIG (reference sequence).

The rearrangement uses TRBV11-3 and TRBJ2-5; 16 bases align to TRBD2. Germline lookup yields CDR1 SGHNT and CDR2 YENEEA. V lost 5 bases to trimming and J lost 3 bases; unmatched junction nucleotides: 9. This CDR3 has 18 amino acids. The CDR3 sequence is CASSPGTSGGAEKETQYF. CDR3 DNA sequence: TGTGCCAGCAGCCCCGGGACTAGCGGGGGGGCGGAAAAAGAGACCCAGTACTTC.

J is TRBJ1-1 and V is TRBV4-2; 7 bases align to TRBD1. The CDR3 sequence is 15 residues long. The trim removed 3 bases at V and 3 bases at J, leaving 7 bases unmatched. The germline CDR1 and CDR2 sequences are LGHNA and YNFKEQ. CDR3 bases: TGTGCCAGCAGCCACCCGGACAGGAGTGACACTGAAGCTTTCTTT. Translation: CASSHPDRSDTEAFF.

The chain has TRBV4-1 and TRBJ2-2, with TRBD1 matching 8 bases. This CDR3 is built from 16 residues. After removal of 1 base from V and 0 bases from J, the junction contained 1 base not matched to a gene. The germline V gene encodes CDR1 MGHRA and CDR2 YSYEKL. The CDR3 nucleotides read TGCGCCAGCAGCCAAGCGACAGGGGCGAACACCGGGGAGCTGTTTTTT. Amino acids: CASSQATGANTGELFF.

J is TRBJ2-6 and V is TRBV6-1, with a weak D call TRBD2 (5 bases). The CDR3 covers 18 residues. CDR1 and CDR2 (germline): MNHNS, SASEGT. V shed 0 bases and J shed 4 bases, with 16 bases lying between them. CDR3: CASSEAIPGESGANVLTF. The CDR3 nucleotides are TGTGCCAGCAGTGAAGCCATCCCCGGGGAGTCGGGGGCCAACGTCCTGACTTTC.

V usage is TRBV28 and J usage is TRBJ1-5; D uncertain. CDR3 length: 14 amino acids. Germline V lookup: CDR1 MDHEN, CDR2 SYDVKM. V was trimmed by 3 bases and J by 6 bases, leaving 12 bases between them. The CDR3 is CASSFRGAGQPQHF. CDR3 sequence (DNA): TGTGCCAGCAGTTTCCGGGGAGCGGGTCAGCCCCAGCATTTT.

This chain uses TRBV7-8 with TRBJ1-6, with TRBD1 identical over 7 bases. The V gene end was trimmed by 6 bases and the J gene end by 6 bases; junction bases not matched to a gene: 5. The germline CDR1 and CDR2 sequences are SGHVS and FQNEAQ. The CDR3 is 14 amino acids. Written as DNA, the CDR3 is TGTGCCAGCAGTCGGGACAGCGTTAATTCACCCCTCCACTTT. It encodes CASSRDSVNSPLHF.

The rearrangement joins TRBV18 to TRBJ1-1; D is possibly TRBD1 (5 bases). Germline assignment: CDR1 KGHSH and CDR2 LQKENI. Between the trimmed V and J ends, which lost 6 bases and 3 bases, there was a span of 14 bases. The CDR3 length is 14 residues. The CDR3 DNA is TGTGCCAGCTCTAGAAGGGGAGGAGACACTGAAGCTTTCTTT. This gives the protein CASSRRGGDTEAFF.

The chain combines TRBV5-8 with TRBJ1-2; no clear D gene. Germline CDR1 is SGHTS and CDR2 is YDEGEE. The V end lost 0 bases, the J end lost 6 bases, and 15 bases lay between the germline ends. This CDR3 is built from 15 residues. CDR3 DNA sequence: TGTGCCAGCAGCTTGGTAGGACGCGGGGTGAATGGCTACACCTTC. Protein: CASSLVGRGVNGYTF.

This chain joins TRBV27 and TRBJ1-2; 8 bases align to TRBD1. The CDR3 sequence is 13 residues long. Germline assignment: CDR1 MNHEY and CDR2 SMNVEV (reference sequence). With V trimmed by 5 bases and J by 7 bases, 6 bases remained unmatched. CDR3 sequence: CASSIRQGFGYTF. CDR3 nucleotides: TGTGCCAGCAGTATACGACAGGGGTTTGGCTACACCTTC.

This rearrangement joins TRBV27 to TRBJ1-1, with D possibly being TRBD1 (6 bases). The CDR3 totals 13 residues. The V gene's germline CDR1 is MNHEY and CDR2 SMNVEV (reference sequence). The V end lost 6 bases, the J end lost 4 bases, and 12 bases lay between the germline ends. The CDR3 sequence is CASRKGGGTEAFF. The CDR3 nucleotides are TGTGCCAGCAGAAAAGGGGGGGGCACTGAAGCTTTCTTT.

The chain has TRBV29-1 and TRBJ2-3; weak D call: TRBD2 (5 bases). V lost 0 bases, J lost 5 bases, and 18 bases lay in between. This CDR3 region has 16 residues. Germline V gene lookup returns CDR1 SQVTM and CDR2 ANQGSEA. The CDR3 is CSVEETGTTPLDTQYF. CDR3 DNA sequence: TGCAGCGTTGAAGAGACGGGAACCACCCCCTTAGATACGCAGTATTTT.

The chain couples TRBV28 to TRBJ1-1; possible D gene TRBD1, 5 bases. V was cut by 6 bases and J by 0 bases, with 11 bases left in between. The CDR3 loop spans 14 amino acids. Germline loops: CDR1 MDHEN, CDR2 SYDVKM. CDR3 region: CASRGLGVNTEAFF. In DNA form, the CDR3 reads TGTGCCAGCAGGGGGCTAGGGGTGAACACTGAAGCTTTCTTT.

The chain recombines TRBV30 with TRBJ2-7; D ambiguous. The CDR3 covers 12 residues. Trimming removed 1 base from V and 0 bases from J, with 4 bases in between. Looked up from germline, CDR1 is GTSNPN and CDR2 is SVGIG (reference sequence). CDR3 protein: CAWSASSYEQYF. In DNA, the CDR3 is TGTGCCTGGAGTGCTAGCTCCTACGAGCAGTACTTC.

The table lists this clone with a few counts. The chain recombines TRBV9 with TRBJ1-2; a weak D match, TRBD1 (5 bases). The CDR3 sequence is 13 residues long. The ends were cut back, 4 bases at V and 6 bases at J, with 13 bases in the middle. Germline lookup yields CDR1 SGDLS and CDR2 YYNGEE. CDR3 DNA: TGTGCCAGCAGCTCACAGTGGGGCCATGGCTACACCTTC. Translated, it gives CASSSQWGHGYTF.

The rearrangement links TRBV6-5 to TRBJ2-2; D call uncertain. V shed 2 bases and J shed 1 base, with 8 bases lying between them. The CDR3 runs 15 residues. Germline assignment: CDR1 MNHEY and CDR2 SVGAGI. The CDR3 DNA reads as TGTGCCAGCAGTTACGGCCGCGGGAACACCGGGGAGCTGTTTTTT. Protein sequence: CASSYGRGNTGELFF.

The CDR3, as DNA: TGTGCCAGCAGTTATGACTGGAACACTGAAGCTTTCTTT. It yields the protein CASSYDWNTEAFF. This sequence joins TRBV6-5 and TRBJ1-1; D gene uncertain. The CDR3 runs 13 residues. Trimming took off 3 bases at V and 1 base at J, with 6 bases between the two ends. Germline CDR1 is MNHEY and CDR2 is SVGAGI.

The chain joins TRBV2 to TRBJ2-1; 7 positions match TRBD1. There are 16 residues in the CDR3. V lost 5 bases, J lost 8 bases, and 15 bases stayed unmatched. The germline V gene encodes CDR1 SNHLY and CDR2 FYNNEI. The CDR3 protein is CASSRDRDSYSYEQFF. For the CDR3, the DNA is TGTGCCAGCAGTCGGGACAGAGACAGTTATAGTTATGAGCAGTTCTTC.

This chain joins TRBV5-1 and TRBJ2-5; D might be TRBD1 (7 bases). V was pared by 4 bases and J by 5 bases, with 21 bases between. The CDR3 contains 16 residues. CDR1 is SGHRS and CDR2 is YFSETQ in the germline V gene. The CDR3 sequence: CASSPTTGLGRETQYF. The DNA for the CDR3 is TGCGCCAGCAGCCCGACGACAGGGCTGGGGAGGGAGACCCAGTACTTC.

The J gene is TRBJ1-5, the V gene TRBV9; D gene unclear. Deletions cut 2 bases from V and 1 base from J, with 4 bases between. From germline, CDR1 is SGDLS and CDR2 YYNGEE. The CDR3 is 13 amino acids. This CDR3 reads CASSVGSNQPQHF. The CDR3 DNA follows: TGTGCCAGCAGCGTCGGGAGCAATCAGCCCCAGCATTTT.

The chain joins TRBV28 to TRBJ1-1; D possibly corresponds to TRBD1 (5 bases). There are 14 residues in the CDR3. The germline CDR1 and CDR2 sequences are MDHEN and SYDVKM. Deletions cut 2 bases from V and 4 bases from J, with 11 bases between. The chain's CDR3 is CASSLGQGGTEAFF. The CDR3, as DNA: TGTGCCAGCAGTTTAGGGCAGGGTGGCACTGAAGCTTTCTTT. Looking up the rest from reference TRBV28 and TRBJ1-1 gives the full variable domain: DVKVTQSSRYLVKRTGEKVFLECVQDMDHENMFWYRQDPGLGLRLIYFSYDVKMKEKGDIPEGYSVSREKKERFSLILESASTNQTSMYLCASSLGQGGTEAFFGQGTRLTVV.

The rearrangement joins TRBV30 to TRBJ2-7; perhaps TRBD1 as D (6 bases). The CDR3 has 12 residues. Germline-derived CDR1 and CDR2 are GTSNPN and SVGIG (reference sequence). Trimming left V 2 bases short and J 4 bases short, with 9 bases between. The CDR3 DNA sequence: TGTGCCTGGAGTTTGGACAGATACGAGCAGTACTTC. This codes for CAWSLDRYEQYF.